This T cell receptor beta chain comes out of a study of T cell responses to AZD1222 COVID-19 vaccine. Using immunoSEQ multiplex PCR, the repertoire was profiled, and TCRdb retains in-frame clones only, with some absent. The repertoire holds over 85,000 clones, with 88% as singletons. This CDR3 is 14 amino acids long. CDR1 is SGHAT, CDR2 FQNNGV, per germline. V was shortened by 2 bases and J by 0 bases, with 7 bases between the two germline ends. Study-level points and caveats: Spike-specific TCR breadth and depth grew following two AZD1222 doses. Donors, mostly white British, included more females; clonal diversity was possibly underestimated. Spike was spanned by vaccine-associated CD4 TCRs, which were dominant at 160-218 and 743-854.

Recipients boosted at about 4 weeks or about 12 weeks are pooled. To note about this clone: Its antigen is currently unknown.

The receptor's source is an adult who received the AZD1222 COVID-19 vaccine. Material: peripheral blood, obtained 28 days after the second AZD1222 dose. The V and J genes are TRBV11-2 and TRBJ1-1, with unresolved D. The CDR3: CASSLSRLNTEAFF. In nucleotides, the CDR3 is TGTGCCAGCAGCTTATCACGATTGAACACTGAAGCTTTCTTT.